Below, one T cell receptor beta chain is given with its context. The antigen is unknown. This CDR3 comprises 15 residues. V shed 4 bases and J shed 11 bases, with 22 bases lying between them. Germline V gene sequence: CDR1 SGHRS, CDR2 YFSETQ. This entry belongs to a study of T cells in pancreatic ductal adenocarcinoma. Study-wide results and limits: Blood had more productive templates and 8 to 9.5-fold more unique clonotypes than tumor. Tumor-versus-blood clonality comparisons may be biased toward lower tumor diversity. The resected pancreatic cancer cohort was biased toward the minority with early-stage disease. Tumor and blood clonality did not differ significantly, about 0.1 versus 0.07.

TCRdb's copy holds only in-frame clones and misses some; the assay was immunoSEQ multiplex PCR. The sample contains approximately 97,000 clones, about 96% of which appear only once. Selected pancreatic ductal adenocarcinoma patients had undergone surgery without neoadjuvant therapy. The V gene is TRBV5-1, the J gene TRBJ2-1; a possible D gene is TRBD2 (5 bases). The TCR sequence derives from a human donor with pancreatic ductal adenocarcinoma. Sequencing was performed on PBMCs. The CDR3 nucleotides read TGCGCCAGCAGCAATACGCCGCCCCCCGAGGGAAAGCAGTTCTTC. It specifies CASSNTPPPEGKQFF.